A selection of T cell receptor beta chains follows, all from one sample in a study of blood T cell repertoires in COVID-19. Produced via immunoSEQ multiplex PCR; TCRdb's table is partial and in-frame only. The sample comprises more than 45,000 clones, 86% of which are singletons, and around 15% rests with the top ten. Sequences were obtained from peripheral blood. These receptors all come from an older man with acute or convalescent COVID-19. Both conserved end residues are part of each CDR3. A D gene is named only where the DNA matches it firmly. The listing skips clone size in some rows; elsewhere it reads once, few, many or a size class.

clone size: -
D gene: TRBD1
J gene: TRBJ1-2
V gene: TRBV19
CDR3 protein: CASSQGQIWGNYGYTF
CDR3 DNA: TGTGCCAGTAGTCAGGGACAGATATGGGGCAACTATGGCTACACCTTC

clone size: -
D gene: -
J gene: TRBJ2-5
V gene: TRBV15
CDR3 protein: CATSSQQGGGGETQYF
CDR3 DNA: TGTGCCACCAGCAGCCAACAGGGGGGAGGGGGAGAGACCCAGTACTTC

clone size: -
D gene: -
J gene: TRBJ1-2
V gene: TRBV28
CDR3 protein: CASSSTVSYGYTF
CDR3 DNA: TGTGCCAGCAGTTCTACAGTGAGCTATGGCTACACCTTC

clone size: -
D gene: -
J gene: TRBJ1-1
V gene: TRBV5-4
CDR3 protein: CAAGENTEAFF
CDR3 DNA: TGTGCCGCGGGGGAGAACACTGAAGCTTTCTTT

clone size: -
D gene: TRBD1
J gene: TRBJ2-2
V gene: TRBV19
CDR3 protein: CASSRGQITNTGELFF
CDR3 DNA: TGTGCCAGTAGTCGGGGACAGATAACGAACACCGGGGAGCTGTTTTTT

clone size: -
D gene: -
J gene: TRBJ2-4
V gene: TRBV29-1
CDR3 protein: CSAQGRVGTRSF
CDR3 DNA: TGCAGCGCCCAAGGCCGGGTAGGAACGAGGTCCTTC

clone size: few
D gene: -
J gene: TRBJ1-6
V gene: TRBV18
CDR3 protein: CASSPDRKNSPLHF
CDR3 DNA: TGTGCCAGCTCACCGGACAGAAAGAATTCACCCCTCCACTTT

clone size: once
D gene: TRBD2
J gene: TRBJ2-5
V gene: TRBV18
CDR3 protein: CASSFTLGGQETQYF
CDR3 DNA: TGTGCCAGCTCCTTCACGTTGGGAGGGCAAGAGACCCAGTACTTC

clone size: -
D gene: TRBD1
J gene: TRBJ1-2
V gene: TRBV6-5
CDR3 protein: CASRTGGAYGYTF
CDR3 DNA: TGTGCCAGCAGGACAGGGGGCGCCTATGGCTACACCTTC

clone size: -
D gene: TRBD1
J gene: TRBJ2-7
V gene: TRBV28
CDR3 protein: CASRRGQRSSYEQYF
CDR3 DNA: TGTGCCAGCAGACGGGGACAGAGGAGCTCCTACGAGCAGTACTTC

clone size: -
D gene: -
J gene: TRBJ1-2
V gene: TRBV11-2
CDR3 protein: CASSSYRDYGYTF
CDR3 DNA: TGTGCCAGCAGCTCATACAGGGACTATGGCTACACCTTC

clone size: -
D gene: TRBD2
J gene: TRBJ2-5
V gene: TRBV12-3/TRBV12-4
CDR3 protein: CASTLSGGETQYF
CDR3 DNA: TGTGCCAGCACCCTTTCGGGGGGGGAGACCCAGTACTTC

clone size: -
D gene: TRBD2
J gene: TRBJ2-4
V gene: TRBV6-5
CDR3 protein: CASIQRGGTIQYF
CDR3 DNA: TGTGCCAGCATTCAGCGGGGGGGCACCATTCAGTACTTC

clone size: -
D gene: TRBD2
J gene: TRBJ2-3
V gene: TRBV6-4
CDR3 protein: CASSPSLAGGLGTQYF
CDR3 DNA: TGTGCCAGCAGCCCGTCTCTAGCGGGAGGATTGGGTACGCAGTATTTT

clone size: -
D gene: TRBD1
J gene: TRBJ1-4
V gene: TRBV5-1
CDR3 protein: CASSPNRGGGEKLFF
CDR3 DNA: TGCGCCAGCAGCCCAAACAGGGGCGGAGGTGAAAAACTGTTTTTT

clone size: -
D gene: -
J gene: TRBJ2-2
V gene: TRBV2
CDR3 protein: CASSPRLATGELFF
CDR3 DNA: TGTGCCAGCAGCCCTCGTCTGGCCACCGGGGAGCTGTTTTTT

clone size: -
D gene: TRBD1
J gene: TRBJ2-7
V gene: TRBV10-3
CDR3 protein: CAISRQGDEQYF
CDR3 DNA: TGTGCCATCAGTCGACAGGGGGACGAGCAGTACTTC

clone size: -
D gene: -
J gene: TRBJ2-7
V gene: TRBV12-3/TRBV12-4
CDR3 protein: CASSSDYSYEQYF
CDR3 DNA: TGTGCCAGCAGTTCGGACTACTCCTACGAGCAGTACTTC

clone size: -
D gene: -
J gene: TRBJ1-5
V gene: TRBV19
CDR3 protein: CASSSQGNYPQHF
CDR3 DNA: TGTGCCAGTAGTTCTCAGGGGAATTATCCCCAGCATTTT

clone size: -
D gene: TRBD1
J gene: TRBJ1-5
V gene: TRBV5-6
CDR3 protein: CASSLGDRGNQPQHF
CDR3 DNA: TGTGCCAGCAGCTTGGGGGACAGGGGCAATCAGCCCCAGCATTTT

clone size: -
D gene: -
J gene: TRBJ1-2
V gene: TRBV20-1
CDR3 protein: CSAPERYGYTF
CDR3 DNA: TGCAGTGCCCCCGAACGGTATGGCTACACCTTC

clone size: -
D gene: -
J gene: TRBJ1-4
V gene: TRBV19
CDR3 protein: CASSSRAKTGMNEKLFF
CDR3 DNA: TGTGCCAGTAGTTCCCGCGCGAAGACAGGAATGAATGAAAAACTGTTTTTT

clone size: -
D gene: -
J gene: TRBJ2-1
V gene: TRBV7-6
CDR3 protein: CASSSGPIGSSYNEQFF
CDR3 DNA: TGTGCCAGCAGCTCAGGGCCCATAGGCAGCTCCTACAATGAGCAGTTCTTC

clone size: -
D gene: TRBD1
J gene: TRBJ2-6
V gene: TRBV19
CDR3 protein: CATGGQGHSGGANVLTF
CDR3 DNA: TGTGCCACCGGTGGACAGGGGCATTCGGGAGGGGCCAACGTCCTGACTTTC

clone size: -
D gene: TRBD2
J gene: TRBJ2-3
V gene: TRBV19
CDR3 protein: CASSTLSGLGTDTQYF
CDR3 DNA: TGTGCCAGTAGTACACTTAGCGGGTTAGGCACAGATACGCAGTATTTT

clone size: -
D gene: TRBD1
J gene: TRBJ2-2
V gene: TRBV11-3
CDR3 protein: CASSLLGQLYTGELFF
CDR3 DNA: TGTGCCAGCAGCTTACTGGGACAGCTCTACACCGGGGAGCTGTTTTTT

clone size: -
D gene: TRBD1
J gene: TRBJ1-5
V gene: TRBV5-6
CDR3 protein: CASSSRDRSNQPQHF
CDR3 DNA: TGTGCCAGCAGCTCCCGGGACAGAAGCAATCAGCCCCAGCATTTT

clone size: -
D gene: TRBD1
J gene: TRBJ1-6
V gene: TRBV30
CDR3 protein: CAWRRGQGNSPLHF
CDR3 DNA: TGTGCCTGGAGGAGGGGACAGGGTAATTCACCCCTCCACTTT

clone size: few
D gene: TRBD2
J gene: TRBJ2-1
V gene: TRBV3-1/TRBV3-2
CDR3 protein: CASSQDWVAGGVNEQFF
CDR3 DNA: TGTGCCAGCAGCCAAGATTGGGTGGCGGGAGGGGTGAATGAGCAGTTCTTC

clone size: -
D gene: TRBD2
J gene: TRBJ2-1
V gene: TRBV6-2/TRBV6-3
CDR3 protein: CASSYRSGSSNEQFF
CDR3 DNA: TGTGCCAGCAGTTATCGTAGCGGGAGTAGTAATGAGCAGTTCTTC

clone size: -
D gene: TRBD2
J gene: TRBJ2-1
V gene: TRBV9
CDR3 protein: CASSGGTSRHEQFF
CDR3 DNA: TGTGCCAGCAGCGGCGGGACTAGCCGACATGAGCAGTTCTTC

clone size: -
D gene: TRBD1
J gene: TRBJ1-1
V gene: TRBV6-5
CDR3 protein: CASRRQGTEAFF
CDR3 DNA: TGTGCCAGCAGACGACAGGGGACTGAAGCTTTCTTT

clone size: -
D gene: -
J gene: TRBJ2-7
V gene: TRBV5-4
CDR3 protein: CANSNDLSYEQYF
CDR3 DNA: TGTGCCAACTCCAACGATTTATCCTACGAGCAGTACTTC

clone size: -
D gene: -
J gene: TRBJ1-1
V gene: TRBV6-5
CDR3 protein: CASSLYGNTEAFF
CDR3 DNA: TGTGCCAGCAGTTTATACGGGAACACTGAAGCTTTCTTT

clone size: once
D gene: -
J gene: TRBJ2-1
V gene: TRBV4-1
CDR3 protein: CASSQPRKNNEQFF
CDR3 DNA: TGCGCCAGCAGCCAACCCAGGAAGAACAATGAGCAGTTCTTC

clone size: -
D gene: -
J gene: TRBJ2-2
V gene: TRBV7-3
CDR3 protein: CASSLGRATGELFF
CDR3 DNA: TGTGCCAGCAGCTTAGGCAGGGCCACCGGGGAGCTGTTTTTT

clone size: -
D gene: -
J gene: TRBJ2-2
V gene: TRBV11-2
CDR3 protein: CASTSDRRTGELFF
CDR3 DNA: TGTGCCAGCACTTCGGACCGGAGGACCGGGGAGCTGTTTTTT

clone size: -
D gene: -
J gene: TRBJ2-1
V gene: TRBV11-2
CDR3 protein: CASSLSPRSYNEQFF
CDR3 DNA: TGTGCCAGCAGCTTATCCCCCAGGTCCTACAATGAGCAGTTCTTC

clone size: -
D gene: -
J gene: TRBJ1-5
V gene: TRBV7-9
CDR3 protein: CASSFSGGSNQPQHF
CDR3 DNA: TGTGCCAGCAGCTTTTCTGGGGGCAGCAATCAGCCCCAGCATTTT

clone size: -
D gene: -
J gene: TRBJ2-7
V gene: TRBV19
CDR3 protein: CASSIAQASSYEQYF
CDR3 DNA: TGTGCCAGTAGTATAGCCCAGGCATCGAGCTACGAGCAGTACTTC

clone size: once
D gene: -
J gene: TRBJ2-5
V gene: TRBV25-1
CDR3 protein: CASSDLRLQETQYF
CDR3 DNA: TGTGCCAGCAGTGATCTCCGACTCCAAGAGACCCAGTACTTC

clone size: -
D gene: -
J gene: TRBJ1-4
V gene: TRBV9
CDR3 protein: CASSLRAWETNEKLFF
CDR3 DNA: TGTGCCAGCAGCCTCAGGGCGTGGGAAACTAATGAAAAACTGTTTTTT

clone size: -
D gene: -
J gene: TRBJ1-2
V gene: TRBV7-2
CDR3 protein: CASSPGGGGGYTF
CDR3 DNA: TGTGCCAGCAGCCCCGGGGGGGGTGGTGGCTACACCTTC

clone size: once
D gene: TRBD1
J gene: TRBJ2-1
V gene: TRBV11-2
CDR3 protein: CASSSRDREPHNEQFF
CDR3 DNA: TGTGCCAGCAGCTCTCGGGACAGGGAACCCCACAATGAGCAGTTCTTC

clone size: -
D gene: -
J gene: TRBJ1-3
V gene: TRBV28
CDR3 protein: CASSLGGHSGNTIYF
CDR3 DNA: TGTGCCAGCAGTTTAGGCGGGCACTCTGGAAACACCATATATTTT

clone size: -
D gene: -
J gene: TRBJ1-4
V gene: TRBV6-5
CDR3 protein: CASKGQRSREKLFF
CDR3 DNA: TGTGCCAGCAAAGGACAGCGGAGTCGCGAAAAACTGTTTTTT

clone size: once
D gene: -
J gene: TRBJ1-2
V gene: TRBV24-1
CDR3 protein: CATSDTTGDSLNYGYTF
CDR3 DNA: TGTGCCACCAGTGACACTACCGGGGACTCCCTCAACTATGGCTACACCTTC

clone size: -
D gene: TRBD1
J gene: TRBJ2-5
V gene: TRBV12-3/TRBV12-4
CDR3 protein: CASRTGGAETQYF
CDR3 DNA: TGTGCCAGCAGAACAGGGGGCGCAGAGACCCAGTACTTC

clone size: -
D gene: TRBD1
J gene: TRBJ1-2
V gene: TRBV6-5
CDR3 protein: CASSPVTGGGVLHTF
CDR3 DNA: TGTGCCAGCAGCCCGGTAACAGGGGGCGGTGTTCTACACACCTTC

clone size: -
D gene: TRBD1
J gene: TRBJ1-1
V gene: TRBV12-3/TRBV12-4
CDR3 protein: CASNGQGNTEAFF
CDR3 DNA: TGTGCCAGCAACGGACAGGGGAACACTGAAGCTTTCTTT

clone size: -
D gene: -
J gene: TRBJ1-1
V gene: TRBV21-1
CDR3 protein: CASSKPSQGLPEAFF
CDR3 DNA: TGTGCCAGCAGCAAACCGTCGCAGGGTTTGCCTGAAGCTTTCTTT

clone size: few
D gene: -
J gene: TRBJ2-1
V gene: TRBV4-1
CDR3 protein: CASSQDRGRHNEQFF
CDR3 DNA: TGCGCCAGCAGCCAAGATAGGGGCCGCCACAATGAGCAGTTCTTC